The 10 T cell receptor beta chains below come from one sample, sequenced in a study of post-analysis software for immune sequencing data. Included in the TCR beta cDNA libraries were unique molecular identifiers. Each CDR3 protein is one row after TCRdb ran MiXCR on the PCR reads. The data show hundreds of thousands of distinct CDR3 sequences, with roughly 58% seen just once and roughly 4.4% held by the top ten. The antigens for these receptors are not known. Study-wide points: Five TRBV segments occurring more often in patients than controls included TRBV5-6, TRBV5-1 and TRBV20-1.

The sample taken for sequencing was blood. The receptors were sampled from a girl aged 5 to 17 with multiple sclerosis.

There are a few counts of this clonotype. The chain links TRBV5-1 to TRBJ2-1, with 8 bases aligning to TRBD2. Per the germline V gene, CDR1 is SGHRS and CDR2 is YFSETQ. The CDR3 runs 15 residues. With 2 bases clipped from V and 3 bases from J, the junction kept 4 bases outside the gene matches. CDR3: CASSFLAGSYNEQFF. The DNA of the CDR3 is TGCGCCAGCAGCTTTTTAGCGGGGAGCTACAATGAGCAGTTCTTC.

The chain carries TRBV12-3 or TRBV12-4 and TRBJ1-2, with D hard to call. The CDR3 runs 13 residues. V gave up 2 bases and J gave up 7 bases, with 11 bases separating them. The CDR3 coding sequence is TGTGCCAGCAGTTTACGGGGAGAAAGTGGCTACACCTTC. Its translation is CASSLRGESGYTF.

CDR3 protein: CASSNRGVGETQYF. The CDR3 coding sequence is TGTGCCAGCAGCAACAGGGGGGTGGGGGAGACCCAGTACTTC. The rearrangement joins TRBV6-5 to TRBJ2-7; 8 positions agree with TRBD1. The J call may not be correct, given that the DNA end is closer to TRBJ2-5. Germline-derived CDR1 and CDR2 are MNHEY and SVGAGI. The CDR3 extends over 14 amino acids.

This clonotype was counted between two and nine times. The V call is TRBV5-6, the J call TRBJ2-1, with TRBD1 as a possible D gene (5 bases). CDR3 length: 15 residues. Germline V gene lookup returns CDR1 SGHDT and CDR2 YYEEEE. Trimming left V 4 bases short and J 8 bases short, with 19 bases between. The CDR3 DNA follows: TGTGCCAGCAGCCCAGGGATATCCTTCGTTGATGAGCAGTTCTTC. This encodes CASSPGISFVDEQFF. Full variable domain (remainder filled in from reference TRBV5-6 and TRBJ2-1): DAGVTQSPTHLIKTRGQQVTLRCSPKSGHDTVSWYQQALGQGPQFIFQYYEEEERQRGNFPDRFSGHQFPNYSSELNVNALLLGDSALYLCASSPGISFVDEQFFGPGTRLTVL.

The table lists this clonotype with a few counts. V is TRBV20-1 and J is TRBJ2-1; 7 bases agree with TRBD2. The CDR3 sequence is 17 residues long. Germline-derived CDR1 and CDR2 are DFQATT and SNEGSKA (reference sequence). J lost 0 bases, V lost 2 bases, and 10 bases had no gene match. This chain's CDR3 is CSARKLREPNSYNEQFF. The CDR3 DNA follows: TGCAGTGCTAGAAAATTGCGGGAGCCCAACTCCTACAATGAGCAGTTCTTC.

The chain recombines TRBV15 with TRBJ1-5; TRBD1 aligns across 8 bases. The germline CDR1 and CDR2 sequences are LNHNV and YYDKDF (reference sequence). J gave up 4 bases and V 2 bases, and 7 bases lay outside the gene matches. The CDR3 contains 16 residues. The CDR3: CATSRPGQGRNQPQHF. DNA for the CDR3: TGTGCCACCAGCAGACCCGGACAGGGAAGAAATCAGCCCCAGCATTTT.

The CDR3 DNA follows: TGTGCCAGCAAACGGGACATATTAAATCAGCCCCAGCATTTT. It encodes CASKRDILNQPQHF. The rearrangement links TRBV6-1 to TRBJ1-5; the D gene is possibly TRBD1 (6 bases). V was clipped by 7 bases and J by 4 bases, with 14 bases between them. In germline, CDR1 is MNHNS, CDR2 SASEGT. CDR3 length equals 14 residues.

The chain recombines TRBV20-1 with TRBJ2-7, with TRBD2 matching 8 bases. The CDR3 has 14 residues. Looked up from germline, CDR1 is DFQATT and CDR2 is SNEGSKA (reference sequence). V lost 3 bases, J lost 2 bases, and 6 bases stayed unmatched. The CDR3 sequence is CSASSLGLAYEQYF. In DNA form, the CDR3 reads TGCAGTGCTAGCTCCTTGGGACTAGCCTACGAGCAGTACTTC.

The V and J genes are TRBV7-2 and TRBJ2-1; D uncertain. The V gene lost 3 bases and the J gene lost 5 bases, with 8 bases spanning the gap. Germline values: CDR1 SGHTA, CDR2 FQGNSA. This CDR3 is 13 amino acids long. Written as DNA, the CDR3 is TGTGCCAGCAGCTTGCTTAGGGACAATGAGCAGTTCTTC. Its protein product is CASSLLRDNEQFF.

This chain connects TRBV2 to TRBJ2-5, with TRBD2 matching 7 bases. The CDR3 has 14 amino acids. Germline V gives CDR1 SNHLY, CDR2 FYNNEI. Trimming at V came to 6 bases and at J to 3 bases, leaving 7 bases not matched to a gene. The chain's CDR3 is CASRQTGGKETQYF. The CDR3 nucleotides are TGTGCCAGCAGGCAAACGGGAGGCAAAGAGACCCAGTACTTC.